What follows are 31 T cell receptor beta chains derived from one specimen sequenced in a study of blood T cells in healthy people across ages. For the second PCR, which ran for roughly 7 to 11 cycles, a sample-barcoded 5' primer and a J-beta primer mix were used. Each CDR3 protein gets one entry after TCRdb re-called the 5' RACE reads with MiXCR. The table lists around 1,900,000 distinct CDR3 sequences, around 42% of them singletons. What was sequenced was blood. Source of these receptors: a human donor in good health.

The rearrangement uses TRBV12-3 or TRBV12-4 and TRBJ1-2; 12 bases align to TRBD1. This CDR3 is 16 amino acids long. Losses at the gene ends were 6 bases for V and 4 bases for J; bases not matched to a gene: 9. This chain's CDR3 is CASSLTRGQGAYGYTF. In nucleotides, the CDR3 is TGTGCCAGCAGCTTGACCCGGGGACAGGGGGCCTATGGCTACACCTTC.

The J gene is TRBJ2-5, the V gene TRBV29-1; D is ambiguous. The V gene lost 0 bases and the J gene lost 2 bases, with 10 bases spanning the gap. The V gene's germline CDR1 is SQVTM and CDR2 ANQGSEA. This CDR3 has 14 residues. The chain's CDR3 is CSVEERAFQETQYF. The CDR3 DNA is TGCAGCGTTGAAGAACGGGCTTTTCAAGAGACCCAGTACTTC.

The chain links TRBV29-1 to TRBJ2-2, with D possibly being TRBD1 (7 bases). CDR3 size: 14 residues. Germline V gives CDR1 SQVTM, CDR2 ANQGSEA. The V end lost 6 bases, the J end lost 4 bases, and 15 bases lay between the germline ends. CDR3 sequence reads: CSVTQGGSTGELFF. CDR3 DNA: TGCAGCGTCACCCAGGGGGGATCCACCGGGGAGCTGTTTTTT.

The V gene is TRBV7-9, the J gene TRBJ2-1, with D unclear. This CDR3 has 13 residues. The V gene lost 1 base and the J gene lost 15 bases, with 16 bases spanning the gap. CDR1 is SEHNR and CDR2 is FQNEAQ in the germline V gene (reference sequence). The CDR3 DNA follows: TGTGCCAGCAGCTTAGAGGAGCGCGGAGATCTGTTCTTC. Protein: CASSLEERGDLFF.

The chain joins TRBV20-1 to TRBJ2-2, with 9 bases identical to TRBD1. The CDR3 runs to 20 residues. The germline V gene has CDR1 DFQATT and CDR2 SNEGSKA (reference sequence). The trim removed 1 base at V and 3 bases at J, leaving 18 bases unmatched. CDR3 nucleotides: TGCAGTGCTAGAGGCCGGCGGGACAGGGTAAATCGGATAGACACCGGGGAGCTGTTTTTT. Translation gives CSARGRRDRVNRIDTGELFF.

V and J are TRBV2 and TRBJ1-2; D remains ambiguous. Between the trimmed V and J ends, which lost 7 bases and 8 bases, there was a span of 17 bases. Germline V CDR1 and CDR2: SNHLY, FYNNEI. The CDR3 consists of 13 residues. The DNA of the CDR3 is TGTGCCAGCATCCCTCCTAATGTTCGGGGCTACACCTTC. Its protein product is CASIPPNVRGYTF.

This sequence joins TRBV28 and TRBJ1-5, with D maybe TRBD1 (5 bases). Deletions cut 7 bases from V and 4 bases from J, with 11 bases between. Germline V gene sequence: CDR1 MDHEN, CDR2 SYDVKM. This CDR3 region has 13 residues. The CDR3 protein is CASIPQGNQPQHF. The CDR3 DNA sequence: TGTGCCAGCATCCCGCAGGGTAATCAGCCCCAGCATTTT. The full variable domain, with the rest looked up from reference TRBV28 and TRBJ1-5, is DVKVTQSSRYLVKRTGEKVFLECVQDMDHENMFWYRQDPGLGLRLIYFSYDVKMKEKGDIPEGYSVSREKKERFSLILESASTNQTSMYLCASIPQGNQPQHFGDGTRLSIL.

This clonotype was observed a handful of times. This rearrangement joins TRBV7-3 to TRBJ2-2; unclear D gene. This CDR3 has 16 residues. V gave up 4 bases and J gave up 1 base, with 13 bases separating them. Germline V gives CDR1 SGHTA, CDR2 FQGTGA. The chain's CDR3 is CASSSRPSENTGELFF. In nucleotides, the CDR3 is TGTGCCAGCAGCTCCCGTCCGAGTGAGAACACCGGGGAGCTGTTTTTT.

V is TRBV7-8 and J is TRBJ1-5, with a possible D match to TRBD1 (5 bases). CDR3 length: 15 amino acids. V dropped 6 bases and J dropped 7 bases, with 19 bases sitting between them. CDR1 SGHVS and CDR2 FQNEAQ come from the germline V gene. The DNA for the CDR3 is TGTGCCAGCAGTTACGTGGGGGGTTCGGAACAGCCCCAGCATTTT. This gives the protein CASSYVGGSEQPQHF. Full variable domain (outside the CDR3, taken from reference TRBV7-8 and TRBJ1-5): GAGVSQSPRYKVAKRGQDVALRCDPISGHVSLFWYQQALGQGPEFLTYFQNEAQLDKSGLPSDRFFAERPEGSVSTLKIQRTQQEDSAVYLCASSYVGGSEQPQHFGDGTRLSIL.

In this sample, this clonotype turned up a few times. V gene TRBV27 combines with J gene TRBJ1-2, with D tentatively TRBD1 (5 bases). Germline CDR1 MNHEY, CDR2 SMNVEV (reference sequence). V was cut by 1 base and J by 2 bases, with 8 bases left in between. The CDR3 is 14 residues long. CDR3 loop: CASSLFRENYGYTF. CDR3 in DNA: TGTGCCAGCAGTTTATTCAGGGAGAACTATGGCTACACCTTC.

The rearrangement links TRBV5-1 to TRBJ2-3; D gene unclear. V was clipped by 0 bases and J by 6 bases, with 11 bases between them. The CDR3 length is 14 residues. Germline lookup yields CDR1 SGHRS and CDR2 YFSETQ. CDR3 DNA sequence: TGCGCCAGCAGCTTGGATAGCCCGAGGGATACGCAGTATTTT. Its translation is CASSLDSPRDTQYF.

The chain joins TRBV10-3 to TRBJ2-6, with 12 nucleotides matching TRBD1. The V segment lost 3 bases and the J segment 3 bases; nucleotides outside the gene matches: 6. The CDR3 is 18 residues long. Germline V gene sequence: CDR1 ENHRY, CDR2 SYGVKD. Written as DNA, the CDR3 is TGTGCCATCAGTGAACCCGGGACAGGGGGCTTTGGGGCCAACGTCCTGACTTTC. This codes for CAISEPGTGGFGANVLTF.

The J gene is TRBJ1-1, the V gene TRBV18, with D possibly TRBD1 on 6 matching bases. V lost 2 bases and J lost 6, with 10 bases in between. From germline, CDR1 is KGHSH and CDR2 LQKENI. The CDR3 length is 13 residues. The CDR3 bases are TGTGCCAGCTCACCAACAGGGCTCCCTGAAGCTTTCTTT. It specifies CASSPTGLPEAFF.

The genes are TRBV5-6 and TRBJ2-4; D is perhaps TRBD2 (5 bases). Gene TRBJ2-7 matches the end of the DNA better, so the J call may be wrong. Per germline, CDR1 SGHDT and CDR2 YYEEEE. The CDR3 totals 13 residues. The CDR3 loop is CASYLTRDDEQYF. The CDR3 DNA sequence: TGTGCCAGCTACTTAACGAGGGATGACGAGCAGTACTTC.

This clonotype has more than one count but fewer than ten. The genes are TRBV6-5 and TRBJ2-7; D ambiguous. Germline values: CDR1 MNHEY, CDR2 SVGAGI. The CDR3 is 14 amino acids. With 6 bases removed from V and 6 bases from J, the gap between germline ends came to 18 bases. CDR3 bases: TGTGCCAGCAGCCGACGTGGCCCCCGTAGCGAGCAGTACTTC. It codes for CASSRRGPRSEQYF.

There are a few counts of this clonotype. The chain carries TRBV6-2 or TRBV6-3 and TRBJ2-3, with 7 positions matching TRBD2. V shed 0 bases and J 2 bases; nucleotides not matched to a gene: 5. Germline CDR1 is MNHEY and CDR2 is SVGEGT. The CDR3 is 16 residues long. CDR3 loop: CASSYSAGSNTDTQYF. The CDR3 nucleotides read TGTGCCAGCAGTTACTCAGCGGGGTCAAACACAGATACGCAGTATTTT.

The chain couples TRBV7-2 to TRBJ2-5; no clear D gene. This CDR3 spans 13 amino acids. V gave up 1 base and J gave up 11 bases, with 14 bases separating them. CDR1 is SGHTA and CDR2 is FQGNSA in the germline V gene. The CDR3, as DNA: TGTGCCAGCAGCTTAGAAGTGGCATTCAAGCAGTACTTC. Its translation: CASSLEVAFKQYF. Supplemented by reference TRBV7-2 and TRBJ2-5, the full variable domain reads GAGVSQSPSNKVTEKGKDVELRCDPISGHTALYWYRQSLGQGLEFLIYFQGNSAPDKSGLPSDRFSAERTGGSVSTLTIQRTQQEDSAVYLCASSLEVAFKQYFGPGTRLLVL.

Of note for this clonotype: One base away lies a much larger clone, so this may be a sequencing read error. The chain employs TRBV29-1 and TRBJ1-2; a possible D gene is TRBD1 (5 bases). The V and J ends lost 6 bases and 3 bases respectively, with 17 bases between them. The V gene's germline CDR1 is SQVTM and CDR2 ANQGSEA. The CDR3 length is 14 residues. The CDR3 nucleotides are TGCAGCGTCCACGGCCCTGGAGGGGACTATGGCTACACCTTC. This codes for CSVHGPGGDYGYTF.

This chain joins TRBV6-5 and TRBJ1-5, with a tentative D call TRBD1 (5 bases). V lost 6 bases, J lost 6 bases, and 12 bases lay in between. CDR1 is MNHEY and CDR2 is SVGAGI in the germline V gene. This CDR3 has 13 residues. CDR3 in DNA: TGTGCCAGCAGATGGGGGATCGGTCAGCCCCAGCATTTT. It codes for CASRWGIGQPQHF.

There are a few counts of this clonotype. This chain links TRBV7-2 with TRBJ1-2; maybe TRBD1 (6 bases). Trimming took off 3 bases at V and 3 bases at J, with 17 bases between the two ends. Germline V gene sequence: CDR1 SGHTA, CDR2 FQGNSA. The CDR3 spans 16 residues. The CDR3 region is CASSFPSTGFDYGYTF. The CDR3 nucleotides read TGTGCCAGCAGCTTTCCCTCGACAGGTTTTGACTATGGCTACACCTTC.

This clonotype was detected only a few times. The rearrangement uses TRBV20-1 and TRBJ2-7; 10 bases map to TRBD1. The CDR3 runs 14 residues. V lost 6 bases and J lost 3; bases outside the gene matches: 8. Germline loops: CDR1 DFQATT, CDR2 SNEGSKA (reference sequence). For the CDR3, the DNA is TGCAGTGCAATAGGGACAGGGGAATACTACGAGCAGTACTTC. It is translated as CSAIGTGEYYEQYF.

This chain connects TRBV7-9 to TRBJ2-3, with a possible D match to TRBD2 (5 bases). Germline V CDR1 and CDR2: SEHNR, FQNEAQ (reference sequence). Trimming took 5 bases from V and 3 from J, leaving 12 bases between them. This CDR3 has 14 residues. The CDR3 DNA reads TGTGCCAGCAGCACGGGGAGTTGGACAGATACGCAGTATTTT. It translates to CASSTGSWTDTQYF.

This chain joins TRBV7-2 and TRBJ2-4; D unresolved. CDR3 length: 13 amino acids. Per germline, CDR1 SGHTA and CDR2 FQGNSA. Between the trimmed V and J ends, which lost 5 bases and 6 bases, there was a span of 11 bases. CDR3 coding DNA: TGTGCCAGCAGCCCAAGGTTTGGAAACATTCAGTACTTC. It codes for CASSPRFGNIQYF.

The rearrangement joins TRBV4-3 to TRBJ1-2; tentatively, D is TRBD1 (5 bases). Trimming removed 4 bases from V and 4 bases from J, with 13 bases in between. The CDR3 sequence is 14 residues long. Germline V gene sequence: CDR1 LGHNA, CDR2 YSLEER. Here the CDR3 reads CASSRAGGIYGYTF. CDR3 DNA sequence: TGCGCCAGCAGCCGCGCTGGGGGGATCTATGGCTACACCTTC.

Note on this clonotype: At one end, the junction sequence differs from germline, possibly due to a read error. The chain joins TRBV28 to TRBJ2-1, with D unresolved. The length of the CDR3 is 14 residues. Germline lookup yields CDR1 MDHEN and CDR2 SYDVKM. The CDR3 region has the DNA TGTGCCAGCAAGAGACGGAGCTCCTACAATGCGCAGTTCTTC. Residues: CASKRRSSYNAQFF.

The chain has TRBV20-1 and TRBJ2-4; D remains unclear. The end of the DNA aligns better with TRBJ2-7, so the J call may be wrong. The V gene's germline CDR1 is DFQATT and CDR2 SNEGSKA (reference sequence). The CDR3 contains 13 residues. CDR3: CSARKNSVGEQYF. CDR3 coding DNA: TGCAGTGCTAGAAAGAATTCGGTTGGCGAGCAGTACTTC.

The chain employs TRBV3-1 and TRBJ1-6; no clear D gene. Germline V gene data show CDR1 as LGHDT and CDR2 as YNNKEL (reference sequence). The length of the CDR3 is 13 residues. Between the trimmed V and J ends, which lost 1 base and 9 bases, there was a span of 7 bases. The CDR3 coding sequence is TGTGCCAGCAGCCAAGCCAACGGTTCACCCCTCCACTTT. This gives the protein CASSQANGSPLHF. The variable domain in full, with the rest retrieved from reference TRBV3-1 and TRBJ1-6, is DTAVSQTPKYLVTQMGNDKSIKCEQNLGHDTMYWYKQDSKKFLKIMFSYNNKELIINETVPNRFSPKSPDKAHLNLHINSLELGDSAVYFCASSQANGSPLHFGNGTRLTVT.

The chain couples TRBV20-1 to TRBJ2-5; possibly TRBD1 for D (6 bases). Trimming pared 4 bases from V and 2 bases from J, leaving 23 bases between. The length of the CDR3 is 17 residues. Germline V lookup: CDR1 DFQATT, CDR2 SNEGSKA (reference sequence). In DNA form, the CDR3 reads TGCAGTGCTATAGACCGAAGGGGACACTCAACGCAAGAGACCCAGTACTTC. Its translation is CSAIDRRGHSTQETQYF.

The V gene is TRBV29-1, the J gene TRBJ1-2, with 9 bases matching TRBD1. CDR3 length: 15 amino acids. Losses at the gene ends were 6 bases for V and 7 bases for J; bases not matched to a gene: 15. Germline V lookup: CDR1 SQVTM, CDR2 ANQGSEA. CDR3 amino acids: CSVSVDGTGTSGYTF. The CDR3, as DNA: TGCAGCGTCAGCGTAGACGGGACAGGGACATCTGGCTACACCTTC.

This chain uses TRBV5-1 with TRBJ1-2; D is undetermined. Per the germline V gene, CDR1 is SGHRS and CDR2 is YFSETQ. The CDR3 runs to 15 residues. Deletions cut 2 bases from V and 8 bases from J, with 19 bases between. CDR3 nucleotides: TGCGCCAGCAGCTTACACCTTGGGCCCGACGGGGGCTACACCTTC. Protein sequence: CASSLHLGPDGGYTF.

J is TRBJ2-5 and V is TRBV15; D may be TRBD2 (5 bases). The CDR3 has 17 residues. Per the germline V gene, CDR1 is LNHNV and CDR2 is YYDKDF (reference sequence). V gave up 1 base and J gave up 3 bases, with 18 bases separating them. CDR3 DNA: TGTGCCACCAGCAGAGTGAGGGCCTCGTGGCTAAAAGAGACCCAGTACTTC. Its protein product is CATSRVRASWLKETQYF.